These 5 T cell receptor beta chains came from one sample sequenced in a study of cytomegalovirus exposure and HLA in healthy donors. PCR was performed using 60 Vbeta and 13 Jbeta primers. Sequencing used immunoSEQ multiplex PCR; TCRdb keeps in-frame clones, though not all of them. This sample carries about 240,000 clones, about 80% of them seen once, and the ten largest clones take around 8.6%. The sequencing sample was made of PBMCs. These TCRs come from a woman aged 55-70 years in good health and CMV-seropositive.

The chain carries TRBV10-3 and TRBJ2-5; D possibly corresponds to TRBD1 (5 bases). Germline CDR1 and CDR2: ENHRY and SYGVKD. Trimming took 6 bases from V and 3 from J, leaving 14 bases between them. There are 14 residues in the CDR3. The CDR3 region has the DNA TGTGCCATCAGCCCAGGGTCCCGAAAAGAGACCCAGTACTTC. As protein: CAISPGSRKETQYF.

A single count supports this clone. The gene calls are TRBV6-6 and TRBJ2-3, with TRBD1 as a possible D gene (5 bases). Trimming removed 5 bases at V and 5 bases at J, with 17 bases between. CDR1 is MNHNY and CDR2 is SVGAGI in the germline V gene (reference sequence). The CDR3 has 15 residues. This CDR3 reads CASSPHPRQLDTQYF. The CDR3 DNA reads TGTGCCAGCAGTCCGCACCCCCGACAGCTAGATACGCAGTATTTT.

The chain is built from TRBV2 and TRBJ2-1, with TRBD2 matching over 15 bases. This CDR3 contains 15 residues. Per the germline V gene, CDR1 is SNHLY and CDR2 is FYNNEI. After removal of 6 bases from V and 4 bases from J, the junction contained 1 base not matched to a gene. The CDR3 here is CASRGLAGGYNEQFF. In DNA form, the CDR3 reads TGTGCCAGCAGGGGACTAGCGGGAGGATACAATGAGCAGTTCTTC.

This chain's CDR3 is CASMETGSDYEQYF. DNA for the CDR3: TGCGCCAGCATGGAGACAGGGAGTGACTACGAGCAGTACTTC. This chain joins TRBV5-1 and TRBJ2-7, with 7 bases lining up with TRBD1. This CDR3 contains 14 residues. With V trimmed by 6 bases and J by 3 bases, 9 bases remained unmatched. CDR1 SGHRS and CDR2 YFSETQ come from the germline V gene.

The chain is built from TRBV18 and TRBJ1-4; the match to TRBD1 covers 10 bases. V shed 2 bases and J 8 bases; nucleotides not matched to a gene: 11. CDR3 length equals 17 residues. Germline V gives CDR1 KGHSH, CDR2 LQKENI. The CDR3 here is CASSPIGTGASREKLFF. The CDR3 DNA follows: TGTGCCAGCTCACCAATTGGGACAGGGGCGTCTCGGGAAAAACTGTTTTTT.